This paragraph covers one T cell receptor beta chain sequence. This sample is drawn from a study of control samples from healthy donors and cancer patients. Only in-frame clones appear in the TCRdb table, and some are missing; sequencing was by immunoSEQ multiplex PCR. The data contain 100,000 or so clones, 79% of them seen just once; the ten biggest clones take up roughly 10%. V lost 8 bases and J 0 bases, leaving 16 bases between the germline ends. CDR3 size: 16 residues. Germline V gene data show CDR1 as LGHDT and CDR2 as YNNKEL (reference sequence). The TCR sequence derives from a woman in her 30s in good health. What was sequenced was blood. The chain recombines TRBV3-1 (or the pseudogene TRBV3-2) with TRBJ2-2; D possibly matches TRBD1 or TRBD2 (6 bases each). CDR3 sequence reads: CASGDFWDTNTGELFF. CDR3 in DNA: TGTGCCAGCGGGGACTTCTGGGACACGAACACCGGGGAGCTGTTTTTT.